This T cell receptor (beta chain) was captured by sequencing in a study of blood T cell repertoires in COVID-19. Sequencing used immunoSEQ multiplex PCR; TCRdb keeps in-frame clones, though not all of them. This sample has about 160,000 clones, with more than 75% found just once. Trimming at V came to 2 bases and at J to 6 bases, leaving 8 bases not matched to a gene. The CDR3 sequence is 16 residues long. Germline-derived CDR1 and CDR2 are KGHDR and SFDVKD. The rearrangement joins TRBV24-1 to TRBJ2-7; 11 bases are shared with TRBD1. This TCR came from a man aged 40-50 years with acute or convalescent COVID-19. Sequencing input: peripheral blood. The CDR3 loop reads CATSDYGQGALSEQYF. The CDR3 region has the DNA TGTGCCACCAGTGATTACGGACAGGGGGCCCTGTCCGAGCAGTACTTC.